Sequencing of this T cell receptor (beta chain) was carried out in a study of T cells in localized non-small cell lung cancer. Findings and limits, study-wide: Elevated blood T cell density was associated with longer overall survival. Among the top 100 tumor clones, a median about 60 appeared in adjacent lung. Maximal T cell clonality occurred in uninvolved adjacent lung, with tumor ranking below it. Sequencing was limited to one tumor region, leaving the possibility of heterogeneity open.

V was clipped by 5 bases and J by 0 bases; unmatched bases: 9. This CDR3 has 17 amino acids. Germline V CDR1 and CDR2: MNHEY, SMNVEV (reference sequence). This clone came up once. The antigen remains undetermined. Here immunoSEQ multiplex PCR was the method, and the copy in TCRdb shows in-frame clones only, minus some. The repertoire holds about 72,000 clones, with 84% as singletons. The sequencing used peripheral blood, collected before any cancer treatment. V and J are TRBV27 and TRBJ1-3, with TRBD1 matching 8 bases. The origin of this receptor is a female donor over 55 with stage I lung adenocarcinoma. The CDR3 is CASSPRTGKASGNTIYF. DNA of the CDR3: TGTGCCAGCAGTCCCCGGACAGGGAAGGCCTCTGGAAACACCATATATTTT.